Following are 27 T cell receptor beta chains from one sample sequenced in a study of blood T cell repertoires in COVID-19. This table comes from immunoSEQ multiplex PCR, and its TCRdb copy is limited to in-frame clones, with some not included. The sample carries roughly 290,000 clones, roughly 88% recorded once. Sample: PBMCs or T cells enriched from blood (not recorded which). These receptors originate from a man under 40 who had recovered from COVID-19.

This clone was seen ten or more times. The chain recombines TRBV24-1 with TRBJ2-1; no reliable D call. There are 12 residues in the CDR3. The V gene lost 3 bases and the J gene lost 9 bases, with 8 bases spanning the gap. Looked up from germline, CDR1 is KGHDR and CDR2 is SFDVKD. The CDR3 region has the DNA TGTGCCACCAGTGATGTGACTTTTGAGCAGTTCTTC. Encoded protein: CATSDVTFEQFF.

The chain uses TRBV5-1 and TRBJ2-1, with a weak D call TRBD2 (5 bases). This CDR3 comprises 13 residues. V was clipped by 4 bases and J by 10 bases, with 15 bases between them. Germline lookup yields CDR1 SGHRS and CDR2 YFSETQ. CDR3 residues: CASSPGPGEEQFF. CDR3 bases: TGCGCCAGCAGCCCCGGACCCGGGGAGGAGCAGTTCTTC.

The rearrangement joins TRBV30 to TRBJ1-2; 8 bases match TRBD1. The CDR3 runs to 14 residues. Germline V CDR1 and CDR2: GTSNPN, SVGIG (reference sequence). J gave up 7 bases and V 0 bases, and 7 bases lay outside the gene matches. The CDR3 sequence: CAWSVTRGHFGYTF. The CDR3 DNA follows: TGTGCCTGGAGTGTAACCAGGGGGCATTTTGGCTACACCTTC.

The chain couples TRBV11-2 to TRBJ1-1; D perhaps matches TRBD1 (5 bases). The CDR3 spans 14 residues. V was clipped by 4 bases and J by 1 base, with 10 bases between them. CDR1 is SGHAT, CDR2 FQNNGV, per germline. CDR3: CASSSLRGNTEAFF. The CDR3 nucleotides read TGTGCCAGCAGCTCATTAAGGGGGAACACTGAAGCTTTCTTT.

V and J are TRBV4-2 and TRBJ1-2; no firm D call. Trimming took 0 bases from V and 4 from J, leaving 9 bases between them. The V gene's germline CDR1 is LGHNA and CDR2 YNFKEQ. The CDR3 sequence is 14 residues long. The CDR3: CASSQDSPSYGYTF. The CDR3 bases are TGTGCCAGCAGCCAAGATAGCCCGTCCTATGGCTACACCTTC.

The J gene is TRBJ1-3, the V gene TRBV12-5, with 9 bases lining up with TRBD1. The junction had 11 bases not matched to a gene; V was cut back by 5 bases and J by 0 bases. This CDR3 region has 18 residues. The germline gives CDR1 LGHNT, CDR2 FRNRAP. CDR3: CASGIPGTGFFSGNTIYF. The CDR3 nucleotides read TGTGCTAGTGGTATCCCGGGGACAGGGTTTTTCTCTGGAAACACCATATATTTT.

V usage is TRBV7-2 and J usage is TRBJ2-1; TRBD2 is a possible D gene (5 bases). Germline-derived CDR1 and CDR2 are SGHTA and FQGNSA. This CDR3 comprises 15 residues. V gave up 2 bases and J gave up 5 bases, with 13 bases separating them. The DNA for the CDR3 is TGTGCCAGCAGCTTATCGGGGAAACGAGACAATGAGCAGTTCTTC. It specifies CASSLSGKRDNEQFF.

The CDR3 DNA follows: TGTGCCAGCAGCAGCCGACAGGGCTCTGGCTACACCTTC. It yields the protein CASSSRQGSGYTF. The chain carries TRBV7-2 and TRBJ1-2; TRBD1 matches at 7 bases. The ends lost 5 bases at V and 7 bases at J; junction bases unmatched: 7. CDR1 and CDR2 from the germline V gene are SGHTA and FQGNSA. This CDR3 is 13 amino acids long.

The chain is built from TRBV7-8 and TRBJ2-7, with D possibly matching TRBD1 (5 bases). Germline CDR1 SGHVS, CDR2 FQNEAQ. With 1 base removed from V and 0 bases from J, the gap between germline ends came to 10 bases. The CDR3 extends over 15 amino acids. Here the CDR3 DNA reads TGTGCCAGCAGCTTAGATCACAGGAGCTCCTACGAGCAGTACTTC. Its protein product is CASSLDHRSSYEQYF.

This clone has more than one count but fewer than ten. V and J are TRBV7-8 and TRBJ1-2; 8 bases fit TRBD1. The germline CDR1 and CDR2 sequences are SGHVS and FQNEAQ. CDR3 length equals 15 residues. Trimming at V came to 4 bases and at J to 3 bases, leaving 7 bases not matched to a gene. CDR3 residues: CASSSRTGRDYGYTF. The DNA of the CDR3 is TGTGCCAGCAGCTCCCGGACAGGGAGGGACTATGGCTACACCTTC.

This chain links TRBV7-3 with TRBJ1-4; TRBD1 aligns across 12 bases. This CDR3 is 14 amino acids long. Germline V gene lookup returns CDR1 SGHTA and CDR2 FQGTGA. The J segment lost 8 bases and the V segment lost 11 bases, leaving 9 bases of the junction unmatched. The CDR3 protein is CALGQGASGEKLFF. The CDR3 nucleotides are TGTGCCTTGGGACAGGGGGCCTCCGGAGAAAAACTGTTTTTT. Looking up the rest from reference TRBV7-3 and TRBJ1-4 gives the full variable domain: GAGVSQTPSNKVTEKGKYVELRCDPISGHTALYWYRQSLGQGPEFLIYFQGTGAADDSGLPNDRFFAVRPEGSVSTLKIQRTERGDSAVYLCALGQGASGEKLFFGSGTQLSVL.

The V gene is TRBV18, the J gene TRBJ2-7; 8 bases line up with TRBD2. Germline V gene data show CDR1 as KGHSH and CDR2 as LQKENI. The CDR3 runs 19 residues. The J segment lost 3 bases and the V segment lost 3 bases, leaving 19 bases of the junction unmatched. CDR3 amino acids: CASSPLGASGLRFHYEQYF. In nucleotides, the CDR3 is TGTGCCAGCTCACCCTTAGGGGCTAGCGGGCTCCGATTTCACTACGAGCAGTACTTC.

The chain recombines TRBV11-2 with TRBJ1-2; the D is unclear. The CDR3 is 15 residues long. Trimming pared 5 bases from V and 8 bases from J, leaving 21 bases between. Germline V CDR1 and CDR2: SGHAT, FQNNGV. The CDR3 nucleotides read TGTGCCAGCAGCCATTCGACGGGAATTGATCGGGGCTACACCTTC. Its translation: CASSHSTGIDRGYTF.

This sequence joins TRBV19 and TRBJ1-1; D is undetermined. Trimming left V 3 bases short and J 3 bases short, with 8 bases between. The CDR3 is 13 amino acids. Germline CDR1 LNHDA, CDR2 SQIVND (reference sequence). CDR3 sequence: CASSILRDTEAFF. CDR3 coding DNA: TGTGCCAGTAGTATCCTCCGGGACACTGAAGCTTTCTTT.

This rearrangement joins TRBV7-2 to TRBJ2-5, with D perhaps TRBD2 (5 bases). CDR3 length equals 14 residues. Trimming took off 3 bases at V and 4 bases at J, with 12 bases between the two ends. The V gene's germline CDR1 is SGHTA and CDR2 FQGNSA. The CDR3 sequence: CASSFGLGGETQYF. The CDR3 DNA reads TGTGCCAGCAGCTTCGGCCTAGGAGGAGAGACCCAGTACTTC.

This chain links TRBV11-2 with TRBJ2-3, with TRBD2 identical over 9 bases. The germline V gene encodes CDR1 SGHAT and CDR2 FQNNGV. V lost 5 bases, J lost 4 bases, and 10 bases stayed unmatched. CDR3 size: 16 residues. CDR3 residues: CASSPSGGGGADTQYF. CDR3 nucleotides: TGTGCCAGCAGCCCCTCGGGGGGCGGGGGGGCAGATACGCAGTATTTT.

V and J are TRBV19 and TRBJ1-2, with a tentative D call TRBD1 (5 bases). The V gene's germline CDR1 is LNHDA and CDR2 SQIVND (reference sequence). The CDR3 sequence is 11 residues long. The V end was cut by 6 bases, the J end by 7 bases, with 9 bases between. The CDR3, as DNA: TGTGCCAGTAGCCTCAGGGCTGGCTACACCTTC. Protein sequence: CASSLRAGYTF.

The chain has TRBV20-1 and TRBJ1-2; D call uncertain. The V end lost 2 bases, the J end lost 8 bases, and 9 bases lay between the germline ends. CDR1 and CDR2 (germline): DFQATT, SNEGSKA (reference sequence). CDR3 length: 11 residues. CDR3 coding DNA: TGCAGTGCTAGACGGTCTATCGGCTACACCTTC. Its translation is CSARRSIGYTF.

The gene calls are TRBV10-2 and TRBJ1-6, with D uncertain. Trimming left V 2 bases short and J 6 bases short, with 5 bases between. The CDR3 has 13 residues. CDR1 is WSHSY, CDR2 SAAADI, per germline. The CDR3 loop reads CASSEIGNSPLHF. The CDR3 DNA reads as TGCGCCAGCAGTGAGATCGGTAATTCACCCCTCCACTTT.

V is TRBV6-1 and J is TRBJ2-7, with 8 bases lining up with TRBD2. The CDR3 runs to 14 residues. V gave up 3 bases and J gave up 6 bases; unmatched junction bases: 7. Germline CDR1 reads MNHNS; CDR2 reads SASEGT. For the CDR3, the DNA is TGTGCCAGCAGTGACGGGGGGGCTAATGGCGAGCAGTACTTC. This sequence encodes CASSDGGANGEQYF.

V is TRBV3-1 (or the pseudogene TRBV3-2) and J is TRBJ1-1; D possibly corresponds to TRBD1 (5 bases). The V and J ends lost 4 bases and 2 bases respectively, with 23 bases between them. Germline lookup yields CDR1 LGHDT and CDR2 YNNKEL (reference sequence). The CDR3 is 18 amino acids. Here the CDR3 reads CASSRSLGSRTSNTEAFF. As DNA, the CDR3 is TGTGCCAGCAGCCGAAGTTTGGGGTCCCGGACAAGCAACACTGAAGCTTTCTTT.

The chain couples TRBV7-8 to TRBJ2-1; 8 nucleotides line up with TRBD1. This CDR3 is built from 17 residues. The V and J ends lost 3 bases and 0 bases, in that order; junction bases with no gene match: 7. Germline values: CDR1 SGHVS, CDR2 FQNEAQ. CDR3 nucleotides: TGTGCCAGCAGCTTCAGGACAGGGTCAAGCTCCTACAATGAGCAGTTCTTC. It codes for CASSFRTGSSSYNEQFF.

The chain has TRBV4-1 and TRBJ1-1; 8 bases align to TRBD1. There are 17 residues in the CDR3. Germline CDR1 reads MGHRA; CDR2 reads YSYEKL. V lost 1 base and J lost 2; bases outside the gene matches: 9. For the CDR3, the DNA is TGCGCCAGCAGCCAAGGAAAAGGGGCAGGGGGCAACACTGAAGCTTTCTTT. Amino acid sequence: CASSQGKGAGGNTEAFF.

The chain is built from TRBV9 and TRBJ1-2; 9 bases fit TRBD1. The CDR3 runs 13 residues. V gave up 2 bases and J gave up 8 bases; unmatched junction bases: 4. Germline lookup yields CDR1 SGDLS and CDR2 YYNGEE. This CDR3 reads CASSVGTGIGYTF. CDR3 sequence (DNA): TGTGCCAGCAGCGTCGGGACAGGGATAGGCTACACCTTC.

The chain carries TRBV5-1 and TRBJ2-5, with TRBD1 identical over 9 bases. The germline V gene encodes CDR1 SGHRS and CDR2 YFSETQ. Trimming took 0 bases from V and 3 from J; bases not matched to a gene: 9. The CDR3 has 17 residues. CDR3 region: CASSLDVLGQGKETQYF. CDR3 coding DNA: TGCGCCAGCAGCTTGGACGTTTTGGGACAGGGAAAAGAGACCCAGTACTTC.

The V and J genes are TRBV5-1 and TRBJ1-5, with D hard to call. The CDR3 covers 15 residues. Trimming pared 0 bases from V and 2 bases from J, leaving 9 bases between. Germline lookup yields CDR1 SGHRS and CDR2 YFSETQ. CDR3 sequence reads: CASSLAGDRNQPQHF. The CDR3 nucleotides read TGCGCCAGCAGCTTGGCCGGGGATCGCAATCAGCCCCAGCATTTT.

This chain connects TRBV5-1 to TRBJ2-7, with D possibly matching TRBD1 (5 bases). The ends were cut back, 0 bases at V and 2 bases at J, with 6 bases in the middle. Per the germline V gene, CDR1 is SGHRS and CDR2 is YFSETQ. The CDR3 totals 13 residues. The CDR3 sequence: CASSLVGPYEQYF. The CDR3 DNA follows: TGCGCCAGCAGCTTGGTGGGGCCCTACGAGCAGTACTTC.